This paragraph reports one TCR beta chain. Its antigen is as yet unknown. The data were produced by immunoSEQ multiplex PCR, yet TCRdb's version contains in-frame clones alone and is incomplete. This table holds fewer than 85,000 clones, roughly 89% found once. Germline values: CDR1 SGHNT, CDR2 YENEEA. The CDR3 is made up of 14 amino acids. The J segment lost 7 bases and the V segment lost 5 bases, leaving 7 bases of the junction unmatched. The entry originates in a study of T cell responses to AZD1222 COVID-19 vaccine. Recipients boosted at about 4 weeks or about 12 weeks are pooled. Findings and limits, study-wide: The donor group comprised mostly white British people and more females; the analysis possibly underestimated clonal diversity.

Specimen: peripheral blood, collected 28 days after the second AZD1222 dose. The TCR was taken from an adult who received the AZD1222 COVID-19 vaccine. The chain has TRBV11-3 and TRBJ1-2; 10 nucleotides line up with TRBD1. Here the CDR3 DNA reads TGTGCCAGCAGCCCGGACAGGGGGTCTCCTGGCTACACCTTC. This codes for CASSPDRGSPGYTF.